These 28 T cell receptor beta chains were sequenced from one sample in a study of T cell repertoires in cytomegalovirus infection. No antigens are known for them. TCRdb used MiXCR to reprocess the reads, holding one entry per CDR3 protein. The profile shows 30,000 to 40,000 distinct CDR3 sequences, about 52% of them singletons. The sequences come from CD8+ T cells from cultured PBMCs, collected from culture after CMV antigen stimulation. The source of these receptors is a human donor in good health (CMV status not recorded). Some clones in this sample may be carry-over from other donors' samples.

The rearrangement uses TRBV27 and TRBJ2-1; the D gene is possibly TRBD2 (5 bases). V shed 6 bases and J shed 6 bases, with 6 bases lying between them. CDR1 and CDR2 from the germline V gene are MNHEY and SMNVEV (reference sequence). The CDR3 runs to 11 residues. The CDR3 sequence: CASRGVNEQFF. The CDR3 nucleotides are TGTGCCAGCAGGGGAGTCAATGAGCAGTTCTTC.

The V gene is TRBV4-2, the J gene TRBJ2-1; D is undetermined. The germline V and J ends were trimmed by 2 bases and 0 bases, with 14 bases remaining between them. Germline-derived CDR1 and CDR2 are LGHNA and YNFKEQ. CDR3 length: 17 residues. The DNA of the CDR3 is TGTGCCAGCAGCCAACGCCCACGGCCTGACTCCTACAATGAGCAGTTCTTC. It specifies CASSQRPRPDSYNEQFF.

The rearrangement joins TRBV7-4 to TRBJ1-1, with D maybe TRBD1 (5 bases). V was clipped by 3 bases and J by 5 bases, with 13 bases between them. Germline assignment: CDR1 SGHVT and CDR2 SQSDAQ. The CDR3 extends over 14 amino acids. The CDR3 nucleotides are TGTGCCAGCAGCTTGCAGCTGGGGCGAACTGAAGCTTTCTTT. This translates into CASSLQLGRTEAFF.

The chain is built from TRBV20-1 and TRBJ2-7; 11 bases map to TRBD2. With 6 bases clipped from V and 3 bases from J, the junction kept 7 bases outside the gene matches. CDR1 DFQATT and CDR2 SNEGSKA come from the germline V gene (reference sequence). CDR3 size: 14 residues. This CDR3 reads CSATGTSGIYEQYF. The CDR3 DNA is TGCAGTGCCACCGGGACTAGCGGTATCTACGAGCAGTACTTC.

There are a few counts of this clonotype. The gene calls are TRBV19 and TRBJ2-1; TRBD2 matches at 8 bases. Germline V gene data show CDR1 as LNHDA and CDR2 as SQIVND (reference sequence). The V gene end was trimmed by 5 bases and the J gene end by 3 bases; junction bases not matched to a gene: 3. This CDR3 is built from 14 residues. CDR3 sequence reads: CASSESGSYNEQFF. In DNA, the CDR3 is TGTGCCAGTAGTGAGAGCGGGAGCTACAATGAGCAGTTCTTC.

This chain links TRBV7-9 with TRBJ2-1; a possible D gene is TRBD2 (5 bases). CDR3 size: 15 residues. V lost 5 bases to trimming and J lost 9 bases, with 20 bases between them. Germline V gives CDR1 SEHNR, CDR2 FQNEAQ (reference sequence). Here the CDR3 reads CASSPSGVVGSEQFF. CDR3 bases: TGTGCCAGCAGCCCCAGCGGTGTAGTGGGGAGTGAGCAGTTCTTC.

The CDR3 region has the DNA TGCGCCAGCAGCCAGGTTCCCAACACAGATACGCAGTATTTT. Amino acid sequence: CASSQVPNTDTQYF. This sequence joins TRBV5-1 and TRBJ2-3, with D uncertain. Trimming took 4 bases from V and 2 from J, leaving 11 bases between them. Germline CDR1 and CDR2: SGHRS and YFSETQ. CDR3 length equals 14 residues.

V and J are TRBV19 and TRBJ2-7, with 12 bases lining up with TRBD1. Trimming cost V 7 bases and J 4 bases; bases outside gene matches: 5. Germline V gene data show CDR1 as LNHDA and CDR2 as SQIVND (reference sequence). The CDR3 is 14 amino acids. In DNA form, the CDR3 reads TGTGCCAGTACCCCGGGACAGGGGGCGTACGAGCAGTACTTC. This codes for CASTPGQGAYEQYF.

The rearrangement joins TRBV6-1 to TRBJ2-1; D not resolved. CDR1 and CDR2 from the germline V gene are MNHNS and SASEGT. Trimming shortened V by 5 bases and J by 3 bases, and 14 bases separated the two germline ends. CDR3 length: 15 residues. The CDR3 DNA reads TGTGCCAGCAGTCCCGTAGCCGGCAACTACAATGAGCAGTTCTTC. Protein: CASSPVAGNYNEQFF.

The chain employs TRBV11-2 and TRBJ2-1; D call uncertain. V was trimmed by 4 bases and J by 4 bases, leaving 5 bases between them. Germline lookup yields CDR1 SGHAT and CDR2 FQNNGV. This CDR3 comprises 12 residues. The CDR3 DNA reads TGTGCCAGCAGCTCACAGTACAATGAGCAGTTCTTC. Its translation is CASSSQYNEQFF. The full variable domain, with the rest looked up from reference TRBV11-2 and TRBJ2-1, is EAGVAQSPRYKIIEKRQSVAFWCNPISGHATLYWYQQILGQGPKLLIQFQNNGVVDDSQLPKDRFSAERLKGVDSTLKIQPAKLEDSAVYLCASSSQYNEQFFGPGTRLTVL.

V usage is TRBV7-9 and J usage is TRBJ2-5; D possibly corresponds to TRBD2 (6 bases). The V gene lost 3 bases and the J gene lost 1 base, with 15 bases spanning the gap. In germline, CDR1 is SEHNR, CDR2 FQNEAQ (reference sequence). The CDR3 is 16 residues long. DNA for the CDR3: TGTGCCAGCAGCTTGAGGCGGGGCCGCCTCCAAGAGACCCAGTACTTC. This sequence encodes CASSLRRGRLQETQYF.

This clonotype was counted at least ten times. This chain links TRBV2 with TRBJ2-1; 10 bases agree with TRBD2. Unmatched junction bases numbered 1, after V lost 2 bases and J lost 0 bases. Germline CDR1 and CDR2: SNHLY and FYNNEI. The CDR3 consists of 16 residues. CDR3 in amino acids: CASSEPSGSSYNEQFF. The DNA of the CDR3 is TGTGCCAGCAGTGAACCTAGCGGGAGCTCCTACAATGAGCAGTTCTTC.

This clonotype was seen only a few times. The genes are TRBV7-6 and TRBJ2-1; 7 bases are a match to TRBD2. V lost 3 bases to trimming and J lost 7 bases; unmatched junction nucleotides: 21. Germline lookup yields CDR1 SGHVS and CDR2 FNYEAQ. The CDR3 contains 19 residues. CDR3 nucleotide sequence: TGTGCCAGCAGCTTCCCCCGCGAAGGGCTAGCGGTCCGCTCTAATGAGCAGTTCTTC. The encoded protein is CASSFPREGLAVRSNEQFF.

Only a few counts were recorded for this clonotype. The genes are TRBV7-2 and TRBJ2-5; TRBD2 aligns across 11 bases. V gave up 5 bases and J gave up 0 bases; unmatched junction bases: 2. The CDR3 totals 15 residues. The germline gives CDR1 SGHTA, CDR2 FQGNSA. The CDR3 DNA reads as TGTGCCAGCAGCGAACTAGCGGGGGACCAAGAGACCCAGTACTTC. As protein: CASSELAGDQETQYF.

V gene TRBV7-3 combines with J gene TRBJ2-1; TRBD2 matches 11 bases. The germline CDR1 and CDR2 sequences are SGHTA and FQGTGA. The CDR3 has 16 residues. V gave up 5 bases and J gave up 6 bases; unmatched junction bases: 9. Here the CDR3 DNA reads TGTGCCAGCAGCCGATTAGCGGGGGGGCCTGTCAATGAGCAGTTCTTC. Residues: CASSRLAGGPVNEQFF.

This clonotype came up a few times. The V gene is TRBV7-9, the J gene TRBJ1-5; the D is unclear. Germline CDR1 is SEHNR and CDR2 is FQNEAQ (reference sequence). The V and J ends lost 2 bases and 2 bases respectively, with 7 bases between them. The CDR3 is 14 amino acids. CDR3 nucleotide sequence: TGTGCCAGCAGCTTATCGTCCGGCAATCAGCCCCAGCATTTT. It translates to CASSLSSGNQPQHF.

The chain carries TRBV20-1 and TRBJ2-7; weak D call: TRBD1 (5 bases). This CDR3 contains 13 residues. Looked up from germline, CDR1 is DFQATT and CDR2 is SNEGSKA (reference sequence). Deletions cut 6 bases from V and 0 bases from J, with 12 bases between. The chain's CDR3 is CSAFRQRSYEQYF. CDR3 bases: TGCAGTGCATTTAGACAGCGCTCCTACGAGCAGTACTTC.

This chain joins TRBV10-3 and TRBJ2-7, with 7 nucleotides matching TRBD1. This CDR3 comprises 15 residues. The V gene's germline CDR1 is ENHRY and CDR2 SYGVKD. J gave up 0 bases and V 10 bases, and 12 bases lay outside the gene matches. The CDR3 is CATKSGTDTSYEQYF. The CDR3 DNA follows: TGTGCCACTAAGTCCGGGACAGATACCTCCTACGAGCAGTACTTC.

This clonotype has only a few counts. For the CDR3, the DNA is TGCGCCAGCAGCCACGTCGGGAGGGCCTACGAGCAGTACTTC. This gives the protein CASSHVGRAYEQYF. V and J are TRBV4-1 and TRBJ2-7; 8 nucleotides agree with TRBD2. The length of the CDR3 is 14 residues. From germline, CDR1 is MGHRA and CDR2 YSYEKL. V was pared by 3 bases and J by 2 bases, with 3 bases of the junction left unmatched.

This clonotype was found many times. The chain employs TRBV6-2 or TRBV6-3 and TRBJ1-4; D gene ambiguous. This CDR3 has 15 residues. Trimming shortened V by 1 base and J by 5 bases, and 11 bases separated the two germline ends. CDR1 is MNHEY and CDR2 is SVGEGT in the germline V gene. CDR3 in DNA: TGTGCCAGCAGTTACTTTCGGGCAGAGAATGAAAAACTGTTTTTT. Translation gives CASSYFRAENEKLFF.

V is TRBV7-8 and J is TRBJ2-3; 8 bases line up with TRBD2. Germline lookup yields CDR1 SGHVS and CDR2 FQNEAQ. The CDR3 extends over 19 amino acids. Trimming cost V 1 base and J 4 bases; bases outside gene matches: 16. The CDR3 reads CASSLGGGASGFSADTQYF. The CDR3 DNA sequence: TGTGCCAGCAGCTTAGGGGGGGGCGCTAGCGGGTTTTCAGCAGATACGCAGTATTTT.

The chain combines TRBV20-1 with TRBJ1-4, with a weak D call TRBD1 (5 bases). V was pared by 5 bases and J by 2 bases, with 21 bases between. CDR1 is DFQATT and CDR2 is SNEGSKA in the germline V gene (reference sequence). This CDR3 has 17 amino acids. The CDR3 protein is CSAYTTPRRDTNEKLFF. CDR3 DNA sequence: TGCAGTGCTTACACGACCCCCCGCAGGGACACTAATGAAAAACTGTTTTTT.

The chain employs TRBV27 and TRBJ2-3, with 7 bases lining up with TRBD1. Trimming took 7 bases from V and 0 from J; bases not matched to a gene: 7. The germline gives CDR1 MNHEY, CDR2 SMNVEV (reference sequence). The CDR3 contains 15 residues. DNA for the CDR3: TGTGCCAGCAAACGAGGGACAGTTAGCACAGATACGCAGTATTTT. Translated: CASKRGTVSTDTQYF.

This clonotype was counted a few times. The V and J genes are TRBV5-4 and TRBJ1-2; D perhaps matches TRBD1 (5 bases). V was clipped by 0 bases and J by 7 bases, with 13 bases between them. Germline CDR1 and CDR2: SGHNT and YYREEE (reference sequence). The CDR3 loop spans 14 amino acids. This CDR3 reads CASSLATGARGYTF. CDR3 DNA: TGTGCCAGCAGCTTGGCTACCGGGGCCCGTGGCTACACCTTC.

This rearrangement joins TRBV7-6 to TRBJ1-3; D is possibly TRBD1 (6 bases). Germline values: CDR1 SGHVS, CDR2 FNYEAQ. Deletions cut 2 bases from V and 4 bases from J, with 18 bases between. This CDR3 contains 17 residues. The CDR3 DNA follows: TGTGCCAGCAGCTTACCCACAGGGCGGGGATCGGGAAACACCATATATTTT. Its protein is CASSLPTGRGSGNTIYF. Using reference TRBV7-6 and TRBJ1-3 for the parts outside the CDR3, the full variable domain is GAGVSQSPRYKVTKRGQDVALRCDPISGHVSLYWYRQALGQGPEFLTYFNYEAQQDKSGLPNDRFSAERPEGSISTLTIQRTEQRDSAMYRCASSLPTGRGSGNTIYFGEGSWLTVV.

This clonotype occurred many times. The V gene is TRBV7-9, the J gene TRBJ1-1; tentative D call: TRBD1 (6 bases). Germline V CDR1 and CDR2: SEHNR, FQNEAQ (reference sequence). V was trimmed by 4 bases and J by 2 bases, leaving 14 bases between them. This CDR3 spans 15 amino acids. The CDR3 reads CASSSAADSNTEAFF. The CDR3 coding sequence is TGTGCCAGCAGCTCCGCGGCGGACAGTAACACTGAAGCTTTCTTT.

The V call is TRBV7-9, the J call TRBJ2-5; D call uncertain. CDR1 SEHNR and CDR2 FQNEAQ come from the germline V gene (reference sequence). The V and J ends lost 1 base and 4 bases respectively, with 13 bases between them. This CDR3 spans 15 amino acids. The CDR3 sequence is CASSLEGRFPETQYF. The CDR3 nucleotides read TGTGCCAGCAGCTTAGAGGGCAGATTCCCAGAGACCCAGTACTTC.

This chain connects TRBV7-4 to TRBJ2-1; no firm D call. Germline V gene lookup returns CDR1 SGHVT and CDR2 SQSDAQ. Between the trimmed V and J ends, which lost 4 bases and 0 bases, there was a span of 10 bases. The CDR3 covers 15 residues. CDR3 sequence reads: CASSSLPTSYNEQFF. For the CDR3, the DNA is TGTGCCAGCAGCTCTCTACCTACCTCCTACAATGAGCAGTTCTTC.